A selection of T cell receptor beta chains follows, all from one sample in a study of regulatory T cells in long-lasting Graves disease. A single record per CDR3 protein comes from TCRdb applying MiXCR to the multiplex PCR reads. This table holds fewer than 600,000 distinct CDR3 sequences, 22% found once. The material sequenced was peripheral blood mononuclear cells (PBMCs), taken when the disease was refractory, from a patient treated with antithyroid drugs. Receptors originate from a female donor with Graves disease. The CDR3 runs from the conserved cysteine through the conserved F or W. A D gene is named only where the DNA matches it firmly. Some rows mark clone size as missing; the rest say once, few, many or name a class of expanded clone.

size | J | V | D | DNA | CDR3
NA | TRBJ1-1 | TRBV29-1 | NA | TGCAGCGGTCAGGCTGATGGGGCAGCGGGGGTTTCTGAAGCTTTCTTT | CSGQADGAAGVSEAFF
NA | TRBJ2-1 | TRBV29-1 | TRBD2 | TGCAGCGTTGAAGGGTACCTCGATGCGGGAGGGCCTCTGTTCTTC | CSVEGYLDAGGPLFF
NA | TRBJ2-7 | TRBV29-1 | TRBD1 | TGCAGCGTTGAGCCGGGACAGGGCAACTACGAGCAGTACTTC | CSVEPGQGNYEQYF
many | TRBJ2-4 | TRBV28 | NA | TGTGCCAGCAGTTTAAGGGGGGGGCCGAGAAACATTCAGTACTTC | CASSLRGGPRNIQYF
few | TRBJ2-7 | TRBV20-1 | NA | TGCAGTGCTAGGGGTAGCATTACCTCCGTCGCGCAGTACTTC | CSARGSITSVAQYF
NA | TRBJ2-3 | TRBV12-3/TRBV12-4 | NA | TGTGCCAGCAGTTTACAGGACGGCACAGATACGCAGTATTTT | CASSLQDGTDTQYF
NA | TRBJ1-4 | TRBV25-1 | NA | TGTGCCAGCAGCGATACGGGGCGAGAAAAACTGTTTTTT | CASSDTGREKLFF
NA | TRBJ2-7 | TRBV6-1 | TRBD2 | TGTGCCAGCAGCGGACTAGCGGGAAGAGGTTACGAGCAGTACTTC | CASSGLAGRGYEQYF
few | TRBJ1-1 | TRBV30 | NA | TGTGCCTGGAGTGTAAGTGGGACGGTCAACACTGAAGCTTTCTTT | CAWSVSGTVNTEAFF
NA | TRBJ1-2 | TRBV6-2/TRBV6-3 | NA | TGTGCCAGCAGTCAACAGGATCCTAACTATGGCTACACCTTC | CASSQQDPNYGYTF